The 27 T cell receptor beta chains below come from one sample, sequenced in a study of blood T cell repertoires in COVID-19. Generated by immunoSEQ multiplex PCR, the TCRdb table keeps only in-frame clones and is missing some. The sample holds 250,000 or so clones; about 80% are singletons and the top ten take 1.5% to 2%. The sequencing sample was made of peripheral blood. The receptors come from a woman aged 80 or over with acute or convalescent COVID-19.

This chain connects TRBV15 to TRBJ2-7, with D tentatively TRBD2 (7 bases). Per germline, CDR1 LNHNV and CDR2 YYDKDF (reference sequence). V was pared by 1 base and J by 3 bases, with 10 bases between. The CDR3 length is 14 residues. The DNA of the CDR3 is TGTGCCACCAGCAGAGCGAGGGGGGGCTACGAGCAGTACTTC. Translated: CATSRARGGYEQYF.

There are a few counts of this clone. The V call is TRBV10-3, the J call TRBJ1-1; TRBD1 is a possible D gene (5 bases). CDR1 and CDR2 from the germline V gene are ENHRY and SYGVKD. This CDR3 has 14 residues. V lost 10 bases to trimming and J lost 2 bases, with 17 bases between them. The CDR3 protein is CATGGGEINTEAFF. CDR3 nucleotides: TGTGCCACGGGGGGGGGAGAAATAAACACTGAAGCTTTCTTT.

This clone was detected a few times. The chain has TRBV19 and TRBJ1-1; D is possibly TRBD1 (5 bases). The CDR3 runs to 12 residues. V was cut by 7 bases and J by 6 bases, with 12 bases left in between. Looked up from germline, CDR1 is LNHDA and CDR2 is SQIVND (reference sequence). This CDR3 reads CASKNQGAEAFF. The CDR3 DNA reads as TGTGCCAGTAAGAATCAAGGGGCTGAAGCTTTCTTT.

The rearrangement uses TRBV7-2 and TRBJ1-4; D gene unclear. V shed 1 base and J shed 7 bases, with 7 bases lying between them. The CDR3 contains 13 residues. The germline gives CDR1 SGHTA, CDR2 FQGNSA. DNA of the CDR3: TGTGCCAGCAGCTTAGGAGGGCGTGAAAAACTGTTTTTT. It specifies CASSLGGREKLFF.

The CDR3 DNA sequence: TGTGCCAGCAGCACACTAGCGGAAACCTACAATGAGCAGTTCTTC. Protein product: CASSTLAETYNEQFF. This rearrangement joins TRBV21-1 to TRBJ2-1; the table's D call, TRBD2, was not checked against the DNA. TRBV21-1 is noted as a pseudogene. The CDR3 length is 15 residues.

The CDR3 DNA follows: TGTGCCAGCAGCGTAGGGGCCAGGGTAAACACCGGGGAGCTGTTTTTT. Its translation: CASSVGARVNTGELFF. This sequence joins TRBV9 and TRBJ2-2; TRBD1 is a possible D gene (5 bases). V was clipped by 0 bases and J by 2 bases, with 11 bases between them. CDR3 size: 16 residues. Looked up from germline, CDR1 is SGDLS and CDR2 is YYNGEE.

This clone came up a few times. This rearrangement joins TRBV5-1 to TRBJ2-2; 7 positions match TRBD1. V shed 1 base and J 6 bases; nucleotides not matched to a gene: 6. This CDR3 region has 15 residues. Germline assignment: CDR1 SGHRS and CDR2 YFSETQ. This CDR3 reads CASSLQAGGPGELFF. The DNA of the CDR3 is TGCGCCAGCAGCTTGCAGGCAGGGGGTCCCGGGGAGCTGTTTTTT.

The chain links TRBV6-5 to TRBJ1-5; the D gene is possibly TRBD1 (6 bases). The germline CDR1 and CDR2 sequences are MNHEY and SVGAGI. This CDR3 contains 14 residues. With 7 bases removed from V and 3 bases from J, the gap between germline ends came to 13 bases. The CDR3 bases are TGTGCCAGCACTGGGCAGGGGTACAATCAGCCCCAGCATTTT. Translating gives CASTGQGYNQPQHF.

In its sample, this clone was seen once. The chain recombines TRBV7-2 with TRBJ1-3, with TRBD1 identical over 7 bases. The CDR3 contains 12 residues. V gave up 5 bases and J gave up 7 bases; unmatched junction bases: 2. The germline V gene encodes CDR1 SGHTA and CDR2 FQGNSA. The CDR3 sequence: CASSAGQNTIYF. In nucleotides, the CDR3 is TGTGCCAGCAGCGCGGGACAGAACACCATATATTTT.

V is TRBV7-2 and J is TRBJ2-7; perhaps TRBD2 as D (5 bases). There are 15 residues in the CDR3. The V gene lost 1 base and the J gene lost 6 bases, with 16 bases spanning the gap. CDR1 and CDR2 from the germline V gene are SGHTA and FQGNSA. DNA of the CDR3: TGTGCCAGCAGCTTAGATGACGGGATCGGCTCCGAGCAGTACTTC. Translating it yields CASSLDDGIGSEQYF.

The table lists this clone with a count of one. The gene calls are TRBV6-1 and TRBJ1-2; TRBD1 might be the D (5 bases). Trimming took off 3 bases at V and 6 bases at J, with 14 bases between the two ends. Germline V gives CDR1 MNHNS, CDR2 SASEGT. The CDR3 is 14 residues long. The CDR3 is CASSEATDGDGYTF. The CDR3 coding sequence is TGTGCCAGCAGTGAGGCGACAGATGGAGATGGCTACACCTTC.

This chain links TRBV20-1 with TRBJ1-1; D ambiguous. The germline CDR1 and CDR2 sequences are DFQATT and SNEGSKA (reference sequence). The CDR3 contains 11 residues. The V and J ends lost 7 bases and 6 bases respectively, with 12 bases between them. The CDR3 DNA reads TGCAGTGTACGAATGCGGGCTGAAGCTTTCTTT. This encodes CSVRMRAEAFF.

This chain joins TRBV7-8 and TRBJ2-4; 9 positions agree with TRBD2. Germline V gene lookup returns CDR1 SGHVS and CDR2 FQNEAQ. V lost 5 bases to trimming and J lost 6 bases; unmatched junction nucleotides: 11. The CDR3 contains 16 residues. As DNA, the CDR3 is TGTGCCAGCAGCCCTGATGCGGGAGGGAGATTAAACATTCAGTACTTC. Its translation: CASSPDAGGRLNIQYF.

This clone was detected only a few times. The genes are TRBV10-3 and TRBJ2-2; the D gene is possibly TRBD2 (6 bases). The CDR3 has 15 residues. Trimming removed 1 base from V and 5 bases from J, with 11 bases in between. Germline-derived CDR1 and CDR2 are ENHRY and SYGVKD. This chain's CDR3 is CAISELQGGTGELFF. The DNA for the CDR3 is TGTGCCATCAGTGAGTTGCAGGGAGGTACCGGGGAGCTGTTTTTT.

The J gene is TRBJ1-1, the V gene TRBV7-3; D is ambiguous. Germline lookup yields CDR1 SGHTA and CDR2 FQGTGA. The CDR3 loop spans 13 amino acids. The ends were cut back, 5 bases at V and 1 base at J, with 8 bases in the middle. The DNA for the CDR3 is TGTGCCAGCAGCGCCCAGAAGAACACTGAAGCTTTCTTT. Amino acids: CASSAQKNTEAFF.

The gene calls are TRBV10-3 and TRBJ1-1, with TRBD1 identical over 9 bases. The CDR3 contains 13 residues. Germline CDR1 reads ENHRY; CDR2 reads SYGVKD. V trimming: 6 bases; J trimming: 4 bases; junction bases outside the gene matches: 3. As DNA, the CDR3 is TGTGCCATCAGACAGGGGGCGCTCACTGAAGCTTTCTTT. Translation gives CAIRQGALTEAFF.

This clone showed up many times. The rearrangement joins TRBV6-5 to TRBJ1-2, with D possibly being TRBD1 (5 bases). CDR1 is MNHEY, CDR2 SVGAGI, per germline. The CDR3 extends over 14 amino acids. V was shortened by 5 bases and J by 8 bases, with 18 bases between the two germline ends. CDR3 bases: TGTGCCAGCAGTCCCCAGGGAGGGGATCGGGGCTACACCTTC. As protein: CASSPQGGDRGYTF.

Only one count was recorded for this clone. The chain joins TRBV5-4 to TRBJ1-1, with 8 bases matching TRBD1. J was trimmed by 5 bases and V by 4 bases; bases with no gene match: 10. The CDR3 has 15 residues. Germline assignment: CDR1 SGHNT and CDR2 YYREEE (reference sequence). The CDR3 region is CASSIGQGATTEAFF. In DNA form, the CDR3 reads TGTGCCAGCAGCATAGGACAGGGTGCTACAACTGAAGCTTTCTTT.

This clone was seen just once. As DNA, the CDR3 is TGTGCCAGCACCAGCGCTCCCACAACGTCACACGATGAGCAGTTCTTC. It codes for CASTSAPTTSHDEQFF. The rearrangement joins TRBV11-2 to TRBJ2-1; D uncertain. Germline values: CDR1 SGHAT, CDR2 FQNNGV. The V gene lost 7 bases and the J gene lost 8 bases, with 24 bases spanning the gap. This CDR3 has 16 amino acids.

The chain is built from TRBV27 and TRBJ2-1; D might be TRBD2 (6 bases). The length of the CDR3 is 15 residues. Germline CDR1 reads MNHEY; CDR2 reads SMNVEV (reference sequence). With 7 bases removed from V and 0 bases from J, the gap between germline ends came to 13 bases. CDR3 DNA sequence: TGTGCCAGCACCCTGGGGGGTAGCTCCTACAATGAGCAGTTCTTC. Its translation: CASTLGGSSYNEQFF.

The gene calls are TRBV2 and TRBJ1-6, with D perhaps matching TRBD1 (6 bases). The CDR3 runs to 14 residues. Trimming pared 6 bases from V and 5 bases from J, leaving 11 bases between. The germline V gene has CDR1 SNHLY and CDR2 FYNNEI. This CDR3 is CASRAHRDNSPLHF. The CDR3 coding sequence is TGTGCCAGCAGGGCGCACAGGGATAATTCACCCCTCCACTTT.

This clone was counted ten times or more. The CDR3 loop is CASSRGQGDEQFF. The CDR3 nucleotides are TGCGCCAGCAGCCGAGGACAGGGGGATGAGCAGTTCTTC. The chain employs TRBV4-3 and TRBJ2-1; 10 bases fit TRBD1. The CDR3 totals 13 residues. CDR1 is LGHNA and CDR2 is YSLEER in the germline V gene. Trimming at V came to 4 bases and at J to 8 bases, leaving 2 bases not matched to a gene.

CDR3 sequence (DNA): TGTGCCAGCAGCCTTAAGGCGGCTAGTTCCTACGAGCAGTACTTC. It specifies CASSLKAASSYEQYF. The chain joins TRBV5-4 to TRBJ2-7; D is unresolved. This CDR3 spans 15 amino acids. Looked up from germline, CDR1 is SGHNT and CDR2 is YYREEE (reference sequence). The V and J ends lost 4 bases and 1 base respectively, with 15 bases between them.

The rearrangement links TRBV29-1 to TRBJ2-1; 9 bases match TRBD2. The trim removed 4 bases at V and 0 bases at J, leaving 7 bases unmatched. The CDR3 spans 16 residues. Germline V lookup: CDR1 SQVTM, CDR2 ANQGSEA. CDR3 nucleotides: TGCAGCGTTGGACTAGCGGAGGCTCCCTCCTACAATGAGCAGTTCTTC. This gives the protein CSVGLAEAPSYNEQFF.

This chain uses TRBV5-4 with TRBJ2-1, with D possibly TRBD2 on 6 matching bases. The CDR3 contains 14 residues. The V end was cut by 4 bases, the J end by 8 bases, with 16 bases between. Germline loops: CDR1 SGHNT, CDR2 YYREEE (reference sequence). Written as DNA, the CDR3 is TGTGCCAGCAGCGGTGGGTGGCGGGGATATGAGCAGTTCTTC. Encoded protein: CASSGGWRGYEQFF.

The chain employs TRBV7-2 and TRBJ1-1, with 7 bases that match TRBD1. Trimming took 4 bases from V and 4 from J; bases not matched to a gene: 12. CDR1 and CDR2 (germline): SGHTA, FQGNSA. CDR3 length equals 16 residues. CDR3 nucleotide sequence: TGTGCCAGCAGCTCGGGACAGAGGAAATTGGGCACTGAAGCTTTCTTT. It codes for CASSSGQRKLGTEAFF.

The chain joins TRBV6-6 to TRBJ2-2, with TRBD2 identical over 10 bases. This CDR3 has 15 residues. V lost 8 bases and J lost 5; bases outside the gene matches: 8. CDR1 and CDR2 from the germline V gene are MNHNY and SVGAGI (reference sequence). The CDR3 loop reads CASGSGGSLTGELFF. The CDR3 DNA is TGTGCCAGCGGTAGCGGGGGGAGTCTTACCGGGGAGCTGTTTTTT.